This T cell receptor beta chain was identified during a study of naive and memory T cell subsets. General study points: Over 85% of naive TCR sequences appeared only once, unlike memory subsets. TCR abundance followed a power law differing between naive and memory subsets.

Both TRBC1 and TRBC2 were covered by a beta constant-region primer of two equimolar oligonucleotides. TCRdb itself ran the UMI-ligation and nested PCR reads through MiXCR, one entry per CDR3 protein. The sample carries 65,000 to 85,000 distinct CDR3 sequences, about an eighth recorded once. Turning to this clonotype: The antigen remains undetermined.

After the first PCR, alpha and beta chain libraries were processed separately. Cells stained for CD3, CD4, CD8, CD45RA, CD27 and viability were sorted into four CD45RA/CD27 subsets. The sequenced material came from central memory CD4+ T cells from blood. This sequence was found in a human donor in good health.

CDR3 residues: CASSLGTSGSYNEQFF. The CDR3 DNA reads TGTGCCAGCAGTTTAGGGACTAGCGGGTCCTACAATGAGCAGTTCTTC. V and J are TRBV12-3 or TRBV12-4 and TRBJ2-1, with TRBD2 identical over 11 bases. Unmatched junction bases numbered 0, after V lost 1 base and J lost 1 base. The CDR3 sequence is 16 residues long.